A selection of T cell receptor beta chains follows, all from one sample in a study of identical twins. TCRdb used MiXCR to reprocess the 5' RACE reads, holding one entry per CDR3 protein. Altogether about 690,000 distinct CDR3 sequences are present, 20% to 25% being singletons, with the ten largest covering roughly 4%. This sample also belongs to another study, concerning T cells expressing NK-cell markers.

The sequenced sample was PBMCs. Receptors originate from a young woman in good health. Both conserved end residues are part of each CDR3. Fields, in order: V gene, J gene, D gene, clone size, CDR3 DNA, CDR3 protein. A D gene is named only where the DNA matches it firmly. Expanded clones are given a class, and other clones once, few, many or no size at all.

TRBV10-3	TRBJ1-6	NA	NA	TGTGCCATCAGTCAGGGGTCGAGAAATTCACCCCTCCACTTT	CAISQGSRNSPLHF
TRBV7-8	TRBJ2-3	NA	few	TGTGCCAGCAGCTTTAAGACTAGTACAGATACGCAGTATTTT	CASSFKTSTDTQYF
TRBV10-2	TRBJ2-5	NA	NA	TGCGCCACCGGGGACCCGCAAGAGACCCAGTACTTC	CATGDPQETQYF
TRBV6-1	TRBJ2-3	NA	few	TGTGCCAGCAGTGCCAACCAGGGGTCTAGCACAGATACGCAGTATTTT	CASSANQGSSTDTQYF
TRBV7-7	TRBJ2-5	TRBD2	NA	TGTGCCAGCAGCTCGCGAGCGGGAGGGCCGGAAGAGACCCAGTACTTC	CASSSRAGGPEETQYF
TRBV3-1	TRBJ1-4	TRBD1	few	TGTGCCAGCAGCCACCAAACAGGGGAGGAAAAACTGTTTTTT	CASSHQTGEEKLFF
TRBV24-1	TRBJ2-4	NA	NA	TGTGCCACCAGTGATGGGGGAAACATTCAGTACTTC	CATSDGGNIQYF
TRBV7-9	TRBJ1-1	NA	few	TGTGCCAGCAGCTTAGTCGGGGGAGAAGCTTTCTTT	CASSLVGGEAFF
TRBV20-1	TRBJ2-1	TRBD2	few	TGCAGTGCTACCCTAGCGGGGCTTAATGAGCAGTTCTTC	CSATLAGLNEQFF
TRBV5-1	TRBJ2-3	TRBD2	NA	TGCGCCAGCAGCTTACTAGCGGAGACCACAGATACGCAGTATTTT	CASSLLAETTDTQYF
TRBV5-1	TRBJ2-3	TRBD2	NA	TGCGCCAGCAGCTTGGCCACTAGCGCTAATACGCAGTATTTT	CASSLATSANTQYF
TRBV12-3/TRBV12-4	TRBJ1-2	NA	NA	TGTGCCAGCAGTTTTGGGTCCAGATGGTCCTATGGCTACACCTTC	CASSFGSRWSYGYTF
TRBV6-5	TRBJ1-1	NA	few	TGTGCCAGCAGTTACGGGGAAGGCACTGAAGCTTTCTTT	CASSYGEGTEAFF
TRBV20-1	TRBJ2-5	NA	NA	TGCAGTGCCAAGGCGGGGCGGGAGACCCAGTACTTC	CSAKAGRETQYF
TRBV7-9	TRBJ2-7	NA	many	TGTGCCAGCAGCTTCGCCAGATCCTACGAGCAGTACTTC	CASSFARSYEQYF
TRBV6-5	TRBJ2-4	NA	many	TGTGCCAGCAGTTACCCGTACAAAGAACTAGCCAAAAACATTCAGTACTTC	CASSYPYKELAKNIQYF
TRBV6-5	TRBJ2-3	TRBD2	many	TGTGCCAGCAGTTACTCCCTGACTAGCCCAGATACGCAGTATTTT	CASSYSLTSPDTQYF
TRBV20-1	TRBJ2-1	NA	few	TGCAGTGCTAGAGATAATGAGAGGGGTGAGCAGTTCTTC	CSARDNERGEQFF
TRBV5-1	TRBJ2-1	TRBD2	many	TGCGCCAGCAAGCTCTCCTCGGACCCACGGCGGGGGGGCCAGTTCTTC	CASKLSSDPRRGGQFF
TRBV13	TRBJ2-3	NA	many	TGTGCCAGCAGCTTTTTCAACACGCAGTATTTT	CASSFFNTQYF
TRBV27	TRBJ2-1	NA	many	TGTGCCAGCAGTTTTGGGCGGACCAATGAGCAGTTCTTC	CASSFGRTNEQFF
TRBV9	TRBJ2-7	TRBD1	NA	TGTGCCAGCAGCGCCAACGTGTACGGGACAGGGGCATACGAGCAGTACTTC	CASSANVYGTGAYEQYF
TRBV2	TRBJ1-5	NA	many	TGTGCCAGCAGTGCGGAGTCGAATCAGCCCCAGCATTTT	CASSAESNQPQHF
TRBV27	TRBJ2-5	NA	NA	TGTGCCAGCAGTTTGGGCCGGCACGCTGAGACCCAGTACTTC	CASSLGRHAETQYF
TRBV12-3/TRBV12-4	TRBJ2-3	NA	few	TGTGCCAGCAGTTTAAGGGGCGCTAGGACAGATACGCAGTATTTT	CASSLRGARTDTQYF
TRBV7-9	TRBJ2-1	NA	NA	TGTGCCAGCAGCGGTCCCACAGGGAGCTCCTACAATGAGCAGTTCTTC	CASSGPTGSSYNEQFF
TRBV9	TRBJ2-3	TRBD2	NA	TGTGCCAGCAGCGTAGGGTCCCTAAGCGGGAGGTCGGGAGATACGCAGTATTTT	CASSVGSLSGRSGDTQYF
TRBV5-6	TRBJ2-1	NA	few	TGTGCCAGCAGCTTGGGTGCGGGATACTACAATGAGCAGTTCTTC	CASSLGAGYYNEQFF
TRBV7-2	TRBJ2-7	NA	NA	TGTGCCAGCAGCTCAGAGGACCCGGCTCCCCCCGAGCAGTACTTC	CASSSEDPAPPEQYF
TRBV3-1	TRBJ2-7	NA	once	TGTGCCAGCAGCCAATGGTCCTACGAGCAGTACTTC	CASSQWSYEQYF
TRBV11-2	TRBJ1-2	NA	NA	TGTGCCAGCAGTTCAGCCTTCCGGGACTTTTATGGCTACACCTTC	CASSSAFRDFYGYTF
TRBV10-3	TRBJ2-7	NA	few	TGTGCCGTTTCGGAGGAGCAGTACTTC	CAVSEEQYF
TRBV6-5	TRBJ2-3	NA	few	TGTGCCAGCAGTTACGGCGGACGGGTTGGCACAGATACGCAGTATTTT	CASSYGGRVGTDTQYF
TRBV10-3	TRBJ2-7	TRBD1	few	TGTGCCATCAAGCTGACAGGGGGCAACTACGAGCAGTACTTC	CAIKLTGGNYEQYF
TRBV12-3/TRBV12-4	TRBJ2-3	TRBD2	NA	TGTGCCAGCAGCCGACTAGCGCTGCACACAGATACGCAGTATTTT	CASSRLALHTDTQYF
TRBV2	TRBJ2-3	NA	NA	TGTGCCAGCAGTGAAACTCTGAGAACAGATACGCAGTATTTT	CASSETLRTDTQYF
TRBV5-1	TRBJ2-7	NA	NA	TGCGCCAGCAGCTTGGAATTATTGGGCGAGCAGTACTTC	CASSLELLGEQYF
TRBV9	TRBJ2-7	TRBD2	NA	TGTGCCAGCAGTAGCGGGAGTAGCGACGAGCAGTACTTC	CASSSGSSDEQYF
TRBV5-1	TRBJ1-2	NA	NA	TGCGCCAGCAGCAACGGACAGAACTATGGCTACACCTTC	CASSNGQNYGYTF
TRBV24-1	TRBJ2-1	NA	once	TGTGCCACCAGTGATCCCGGACTCAATGAGCAGTTCTTC	CATSDPGLNEQFF
TRBV27	TRBJ2-3	TRBD2	few	TGTGCCAGCAGGCCTTGGGAACTAGCGGGAGAGGTTGGGCGTGATACGCAGTATTTT	CASRPWELAGEVGRDTQYF
TRBV9	TRBJ1-2	TRBD1	NA	TGTGCCAGCAGCGTAGGACAGGGCCCCTATGGCTACACCTTC	CASSVGQGPYGYTF
TRBV12-3/TRBV12-4	TRBJ2-7	TRBD2	NA	TGTGCCAGCAGGCTAGCGGGGGGGCTTGAGCAGTACTTC	CASRLAGGLEQYF
TRBV27	TRBJ2-7	NA	NA	TGTGCCAGCAGTTTATCGTCAGGCGGGGCCGCTACCTACGAGCAGTACTTC	CASSLSSGGAATYEQYF
TRBV7-9	TRBJ2-2	NA	NA	TGTGCCAGCAGCTTGGACGGAGTGAGAGGGGAGCTGTTTTTT	CASSLDGVRGELFF
TRBV10-3	TRBJ2-1	TRBD2	once	TGTGCCATCAGTGAAATAGCGGGAGTGGGTAATGAGCAGTTCTTC	CAISEIAGVGNEQFF
TRBV12-3/TRBV12-4	TRBJ2-7	NA	many	TGTGCCAGCAGTCCCCTGGACAGTTGGGATTCCTACGAGCAGTACTTC	CASSPLDSWDSYEQYF
TRBV4-3	TRBJ2-7	TRBD2	few	TGCGCCAGCAGCCAGTCCGGGACTATCTACGAGCAGTACTTC	CASSQSGTIYEQYF
TRBV5-1	TRBJ2-7	TRBD1	NA	TGCGCCAGCAGCGCCGACGGACAGGGCGAGCAGTACTTC	CASSADGQGEQYF